This TCR beta chain was sequenced during a study of T cell repertoires in cytomegalovirus infection. Study background: Public TCR beta signatures were indicative of both CMV infection and a matching HLA type.

The CDR3 length is 14 residues. The J segment lost 5 bases and the V segment lost 5 bases, leaving 4 bases of the junction unmatched. In TCRdb, the reads were re-called with MiXCR into one record per CDR3 protein. This sample has around 450,000 distinct CDR3 sequences, with approximately 31% found just once. The sequencing sample was made of PBMCs. The chain uses TRBV12-3 or TRBV12-4 and TRBJ1-2, with 11 bases identical to TRBD1. The receptor was isolated from a human donor in good health (CMV status not recorded). Some clones in this sample may be carry-over from other donors' samples. The CDR3 region is CASSGQGAWYGYTF. The CDR3 coding sequence is TGTGCCAGCAGTGGACAGGGGGCATGGTATGGCTACACCTTC.